This T cell receptor beta chain was sequenced during a study of OX40 agonist ivuxolimab in advanced cancers. Overall study: Every patient in dose escalation had hepatocellular carcinoma, melanoma, renal cell or head and neck cancer. The study, taken as a whole, reports: At doses 0.1 to 3.0 mg/kg, CD4+ and CD8+ clones expanded. On average, CD8+ T cells showed a greater number of expanded clones than CD4+.

The CDR3 consists of 14 residues. Germline CDR1 and CDR2: GTSNPN and SVGIG (reference sequence). Trimming left V 0 bases short and J 9 bases short, with 12 bases between. In regard to this clone: Its target is unknown.

At baseline, cycle 4 day 1, and cycle 7 day 1, blood was sampled. Only in-frame clones appear in the TCRdb table, and some are missing; sequencing was by immunoSEQ multiplex PCR. The sample has around 95,000 clones, approximately 90% seen once. This chain links TRBV30 with TRBJ1-6; no firm D call. The sample consisted of CD4+ or CD8+ T cells sorted from blood, taken in a trial of the OX40 agonist ivuxolimab. The source of this sequence is an adult with an advanced solid tumor such as melanoma, head and neck, liver or kidney cancer. CDR3 in amino acids: CAWSVREYSSPLHF. The CDR3 nucleotides read TGTGCCTGGAGTGTAAGGGAGTACAGTTCACCCCTCCACTTT.